The rows below give T cell receptor beta chains drawn from one sample of a study of T cells in Graves' hyperthyroidism and ophthalmopathy. TCRdb re-derived calls from the multiplex PCR reads in MiXCR, one entry per CDR3 protein. The table records a few hundred thousand distinct CDR3 sequences, less than 20% of them present only once. The sequenced material came from blood. These receptor sequences come from a woman aged 18-29 years with Graves' hyperthyroidism. The CDR3 runs from the conserved cysteine through the conserved F or W. The D gene is left open where the match is weak. For some rows the clone size is stated as once, few or many, or as a class when expanded; others skip it.

j_call,d_call,v_call,clone_size,cdr3_nt,cdr3_aa
TRBJ2-3,TRBD2,TRBV6-1,many,TGTGCCAGCAGGAGGGGAGGGGCAGATACGCAGTATTTT,CASRRGGADTQYF
TRBJ2-3,TRBD2,TRBV12-3/TRBV12-4,many,TGTGCCAGCACCCCGGGACTAGCGGGAAATACGCAGTATTTT,CASTPGLAGNTQYF
TRBJ1-2,TRBD1,TRBV20-1,many,TGCAGTGCCTTGACAGGGGCCCTTAACTATGGCTACACCTTC,CSALTGALNYGYTF
TRBJ2-7,NA,TRBV30,few,TGTGCCTGGAGTTTAGCCCACAGGGTTGGGTACGAGCAGTACTTC,CAWSLAHRVGYEQYF
TRBJ2-1,NA,TRBV9,many,TGTGCCAGCAGTAGGGGCGGGAAATCCTACAATGAGCAGTTCTTC,CASSRGGKSYNEQFF
TRBJ2-1,NA,TRBV30,many,TGTGCCTGGAGTCTTCGGAGCTCCTACAATGAGCAGTTCTTC,CAWSLRSSYNEQFF
TRBJ1-4,NA,TRBV6-1,few,TGTGCCAGCAGTGAAGCCTCGGACAGAACACCCGCCTCTAATGAAAAACTGTTTTTT,CASSEASDRTPASNEKLFF
TRBJ2-3,NA,TRBV2,many,TGTGCCGGCCTGCAGTGTTTTACAGATCATCCACCTTACACAGATACGCAGTATTTT,CAGLQCFTDHPPYTDTQYF
TRBJ1-6,NA,TRBV12-3/TRBV12-4,NA,TGTGCCAGCAGTTTACTCCCGGGACAAAATAATTCACCCCTCCACTTT,CASSLLPGQNNSPLHF
TRBJ2-3,NA,TRBV6-1,NA,TGTGCCAGCAGTCGGGGGCAGGGAGTAATCGGCACAGATACGCAGTATTTT,CASSRGQGVIGTDTQYF
TRBJ2-1,TRBD2,TRBV6-2/TRBV6-3,NA,TGTGCCAGCCAGGTGCGGGCGGGGGGTCACATTGAGCGTTTCTTC,CASQVRAGGHIERFF
TRBJ1-2,NA,TRBV4-1,few,TGCGCCAGCAGCCAAGAAACGAGTGACTATTGCTACACCTTC,CASSQETSDYCYTF
TRBJ2-2,TRBD1,TRBV7-8,many,TGTGCCAGCAGCCCGGGGGGGACAGGGGAGGCAGGCACCGGGGAGCTGTTTTTT,CASSPGGTGEAGTGELFF
TRBJ2-1,TRBD2,TRBV2,many,TGTGCCAGCAGTGAATTACTAGCGGGGTACAATGAGCAGTTCTTC,CASSELLAGYNEQFF
TRBJ2-4,NA,TRBV11-1,NA,TGTGCCAGCAGCTTAGCCCCAAGTCACATTCAGTACTTC,CASSLAPSHIQYF
TRBJ2-3,TRBD2,TRBV6-2/TRBV6-3,many,TGTGCCAGCAGTTACATCGCGGGGGGGCCTAGCACAGATACGCAGTATTTT,CASSYIAGGPSTDTQYF
TRBJ1-1,TRBD1,TRBV9,many,TGTGCCAGCAGCGTTACAGGGGGCGACACTGAAGCTTTCTTT,CASSVTGGDTEAFF
TRBJ2-2,TRBD1,TRBV28,many,TGTGCCAGCGGTGTGGCGGACAGGGCCCCCGGGGAGCTGTTTTTT,CASGVADRAPGELFF
TRBJ2-1,TRBD2,TRBV28,NA,TGTGCCAGCAGTCTCTTGGCTAGCGGGAGGGCCTCCTACAATGAGCAGTTCTTC,CASSLLASGRASYNEQFF
TRBJ2-1,NA,TRBV2,many,TGTGCCAGCAGTAAGCAATACAATGAGCAGTTCTTC,CASSKQYNEQFF
TRBJ2-3,NA,TRBV12-3/TRBV12-4,NA,TGTGCCAGCAGACGAAGCGGCACAGATACGCAGTATTTT,CASRRSGTDTQYF
TRBJ2-1,NA,TRBV7-9,many,TGTGCCAGCAGCTTAGGCAGGGGCACCGCAACCGCCTACAATGAGCAGTTCTTC,CASSLGRGTATAYNEQFF
TRBJ2-5,NA,TRBV13,many,TGTGCCAGCAGCTCCCCGGAAGCCCCGTTGACCCAGTACTTC,CASSSPEAPLTQYF
TRBJ1-1,NA,TRBV20-1,many,TGCAGTGCTAACCCTCGAGCAGGTGAAGCTTTCTTT,CSANPRAGEAFF
TRBJ1-3,TRBD1,TRBV29-1,NA,TGCAGCGTCCTTGGACAGGGCTCTGGAAACACCATATATTTT,CSVLGQGSGNTIYF
TRBJ2-1,NA,TRBV27,many,TGTGCCAGCAGTTTTACTTATAGCTCCTACAATGAGCAGTTCTTC,CASSFTYSSYNEQFF
TRBJ2-7,NA,TRBV11-2,many,TGTGCCAGCAGCTTAGATCGGCAGACCTACGAGCAGTACTTC,CASSLDRQTYEQYF
TRBJ1-1,NA,TRBV12-3/TRBV12-4,many,TGTGCCAGCAGTAGCAGGGACAAGAACACTGAAGCTTTCTTT,CASSSRDKNTEAFF
TRBJ1-5,TRBD1,TRBV2,many,TGTGCCAGCAGTGGACAGGGGGAAGCTCAGCCCCAGCATTTT,CASSGQGEAQPQHF
TRBJ2-3,TRBD2,TRBV20-1,NA,TGCAGTGCTCTGATTCCCCTTAGACTAGCGGGGGGATCGGGTACGCAGTATTTT,CSALIPLRLAGGSGTQYF
TRBJ1-1,NA,TRBV12-3/TRBV12-4,many,TGTGCCAGCAGTTTAAGGCCAGGTGGGGCTTTCTTT,CASSLRPGGAFF
TRBJ1-4,NA,TRBV2,many,TGTGCCAGCGAGGCCTCAACTAATGAAAAACTGTTTTTT,CASEASTNEKLFF
TRBJ1-1,NA,TRBV6-1,many,TGTGCCAGCAGTGAATTTGCGCCCCCCCCCAAGAACACTGAAGCTTTCTTT,CASSEFAPPPKNTEAFF
TRBJ2-5,NA,TRBV29-1,many,TGCAGCGCCGGAAGTGTGGGTTCGGAGACCCAGTACTTC,CSAGSVGSETQYF
TRBJ1-2,TRBD1,TRBV24-1,many,TGTGCCACCAGTGATCCTGACAGGGGTAACTATGGCTACACCTTC,CATSDPDRGNYGYTF
TRBJ2-5,NA,TRBV7-7,many,TGTGCTAGCAGACGAGGGACAGCCAGCGGGGAGACCCAGTACTTC,CASRRGTASGETQYF
TRBJ1-2,NA,TRBV2,many,TGTGCCAGCCGACCCGACCTAGCTAACTATGGCTACACCTTC,CASRPDLANYGYTF
TRBJ2-7,NA,TRBV30,many,TGTGCCTGGGGTAAACAGCGGGCGGGCGAGCAGTACTTC,CAWGKQRAGEQYF
TRBJ2-4,NA,TRBV12-3/TRBV12-4,few,TGTGCCAGCAGTCAGGGGCCAGGCAAAAACATTCAGTACTTC,CASSQGPGKNIQYF
TRBJ2-7,NA,TRBV14,NA,TGTGCCAGCAGCCAAGATGTGGCACTTAGGGGCTACGAGCAGTACTTC,CASSQDVALRGYEQYF
TRBJ1-5,NA,TRBV7-8,many,TGTGCCAGCAGCTTAGTTTCTGGGGCCAATCAGCCCCAGCATTTT,CASSLVSGANQPQHF
TRBJ2-1,TRBD1,TRBV11-3,many,TGTGCCAGCAGCCTGGACAGGGTTGAGCAGTTCTTC,CASSLDRVEQFF
TRBJ2-7,NA,TRBV10-3,many,TGTGCCATCAGCAATTTTGAGGGGGTCGGTGGCGAGCAGTACTTC,CAISNFEGVGGEQYF
TRBJ2-7,NA,TRBV6-1,few,TGTGCCAGCGAGGTAACAACCACCTACTCCTACGAGCAGTACTTC,CASEVTTTYSYEQYF
TRBJ2-1,NA,TRBV13,many,TGTGCCAGCAGCTGGCCCCGGCACAACCCCTACAATGAGCAGTTCTTC,CASSWPRHNPYNEQFF
TRBJ2-7,NA,TRBV9,many,TGTGCCAGCAGCGTTGGCAGGCTTTCCTACGAGCAGTACTTC,CASSVGRLSYEQYF
TRBJ2-1,TRBD1,TRBV28,many,TGTGCCAGCAGTTGGCAGGGACAGGGAATTCGTAATGAGCAGTTCTTC,CASSWQGQGIRNEQFF
TRBJ2-2,NA,TRBV30,many,TGTGCCTGGAGTGCATACTCAGGGTTCGCCGGGGAGCTGTTTTTT,CAWSAYSGFAGELFF
TRBJ1-2,NA,TRBV2,many,TGTGCCAGCACCGAAAGAGTACTCATAGCTAACTATGGCTACACCTTC,CASTERVLIANYGYTF
TRBJ2-3,TRBD1,TRBV9,many,TGTGCCAGCAGCGGGGACAGACTCCTCACAGATACGCAGTATTTT,CASSGDRLLTDTQYF
TRBJ1-5,NA,TRBV2,many,TGTGCCAGCAGTGAAGGCCGTGTAGAGAATCAGCCCCAGCATTTT,CASSEGRVENQPQHF
TRBJ1-4,TRBD1,TRBV6-5,many,TGTGCCAGCAGTTACCAGGGACAGGGGAATGAAAAACTGTTTTTT,CASSYQGQGNEKLFF
TRBJ2-1,TRBD1,TRBV28,many,TGTGCCAGCAGTTTACGAAGACAGGGCTGGAATGAGCAGTTCTTC,CASSLRRQGWNEQFF
TRBJ1-1,NA,TRBV3-1,many,TGTGCCAGCAGCCCACGTACTGGTCAGGGAGGGACTGAAGCTTTCTTT,CASSPRTGQGGTEAFF
TRBJ2-7,NA,TRBV7-8,many,TGTGCCAGCAGCGGGGGAGCAGGAGGTCAGCAGTACTTC,CASSGGAGGQQYF